Described below is a single TCR beta chain sequence and its context. The antigen remains undetermined. Trimming pared 6 bases from V and 0 bases from J, leaving 12 bases between. CDR3 length equals 15 residues. Using unique molecular identifiers, the investigators prepared the TCRbeta library. TCRdb used MiXCR to reprocess the PCR reads, holding one entry per CDR3 protein. The data hold about a million distinct CDR3 sequences, with 25% to 35% observed a single time. This sample was taken from a study of T-cell reconstitution after alpha-beta-depleted transplantation in children. General study points: It was surviving recipient T cells and thymic progenitors that gave some patients high TCRbeta diversity at day 60. T-cell counts and diversity at one year following transplant were attributed mainly to newly produced T cells.

The chain couples TRBV12-3 or TRBV12-4 to TRBJ2-1, with D possibly TRBD1 on 5 matching bases. The specimen was PBMCs, mostly from graft donor cells, collected 360 days after TCRalphabeta/CD19-depleted stem cell transplant. The clonotype was recovered from a boy younger than two who had a stem cell transplant for SCID, so the T cells may come from the graft donor. CDR3 DNA: TGTGCCAGCAGACCAGGGTATCGCTCCTACAATGAGCAGTTCTTC. Translation gives CASRPGYRSYNEQFF.